This T cell receptor (beta chain) comes out of a study of blood T cells in healthy people across ages (dated by TCRdb to about 2015). Context from the whole study: In model experiments, roughly one uniquely barcoded TCR beta cDNA molecule per two T cells was captured by template switching. Age-related changes in TCR beta repertoire diversity were measured in the study by deep sequencing normalized with unique cDNA molecular identifiers. The donors were split into four age groups: young (average 16 years), middle-aged (39), aged (more than 55) and long-lived (about 74). Donors of different ages were randomly distributed across sequencing lanes to avoid experimental bias. Two additional independent replicas of 1 million unique cDNA reads from the same blood draw were analyzed for two donors (one aged 18 to 30 and one aged 80 or older). General study outcomes and caveats: There was a strong correlation between observed TCR beta diversity and the percentage of naive T cells measured by flow cytometry. The CMV infection status of donors was not known, potentially confounding age-related changes in expanded clonotypes. Estimates of total diversity based on one million sequenced T cells were considered lower bounds and underestimates. Compared with the aged group, the long-lived group had more naive CD4+ T cells, fewer expanded clones and increased TCR diversity, suggesting age selection. As age increased, observed TCR beta diversity per million T cells dropped in a roughly linear way, and a significant reduction was already evident by age 40. Since profiling was done on bulk unsorted PBMCs, naive and antigen-experienced compartments could not be conclusively compared.

The CDR3 starts with the cysteine, ends with the phenylalanine, and has 15 residues. Only the CDR3 DNA is retained, 45 bases long and in frame from the first base. Trimming removed 5 bases from V and 4 bases from J; the gene matches leave 11 bases unexplained. The CDR1 and CDR2 encoded by the germline V gene (reference sequence) are MNHEY and SMNVEV. Systemically healthy Caucasian individuals from Russia, 39 in total and aged roughly 6 to 95 years, were included as donors. Roughly 10 milliliters of peripheral blood were collected from each donor into EDTA-treated Vacutainer tubes. Ficoll-Paque density-gradient centrifugation was used to isolate PBMCs, with at least 7 million per sample. Trizol reagent was used to extract total RNA from PBMCs, with at least 5.5 micrograms per sample. The percentages of naive CD45RAhigh/CD27high T cells were determined by flow cytometry on a PBMC aliquot from every donor.

Library preparation employed 5' RACE. Sequencing relied on an Illumina HiSeq 2500. A second PCR of roughly 6 to 11 cycles was run with a J-beta primer mix and a sample-barcoded 5' primer. Each TCR beta cDNA molecule received a unique molecular identifier from a template-switch 5' adaptor carrying 12 random nucleotides. Each sample yielded at least 2.5 million CDR3-containing paired-end reads. First-strand cDNA synthesis was performed from all RNA using the Mint cDNA synthesis kit, with priming by a TRBC-specific oligonucleotide. All cDNA was treated with uracil-DNA glycosylase and then went through a first 18-cycle PCR with the universal primers M1SS and BC2_uni_R. In the source study's methods: Each sample was normalized by randomly selecting 1 million high-quality reads, each carrying a distinct molecular identifier. Instead of being binned into consensus sequences, reads that shared molecular identifiers were thrown out. CDR3 identification, clonotype clustering and error correction used MiTCR with a Q25 quality threshold and the strictest error-elimination algorithm. A nonparametric unseen species model using Euler transformation provided a lower-bound estimate of total TCR beta diversity. TCRdb itself trimmed the public reads at Q25 with fastp, ran MiXCR and retained productive beta chains. Every distinct CDR3 protein forms one entry, paired with its most common genes and DNA. TCRdb's processing, not the authors' own work, is the source of the V and J calls. The sample table lists under 2 million distinct CDR3 sequences, almost 35% of them with a count of one. Over 9% of the sample goes to the ten largest clones.

Concerning this clonotype: The antigen this receptor binds is unknown. No per-base quality is available; no much larger clone lies one base away.

Sequences were obtained from blood. In this chain, TRBV27 is recombined with TRBJ2-7, with 7 bases matching TRBD1. This clonotype was sampled from a woman aged 25 to 39 in good health. The CDR3 is CASSHTTGILYEQYF. The nucleotide sequence reads as follows: TGTGCCAGCAGTCACACGACAGGGATACTTTACGAGCAGTACTTC.